Sequencing of this T cell receptor (beta chain) was carried out in a study of cytomegalovirus exposure and HLA in healthy donors. Overall study context: Earlier sequencing of about 179 million T cells yielded 100 million to 120 million unique TCR beta sequences. Whole-study results and caveats: Later, an analysis showed that TCR beta chains associated with HLA were more clonally expanded than others that were equally common. Based on reports, TCR beta sequences accurately predicted HLA-A and HLA-B alleles for most subjects.

With 60 Vbeta and 13 Jbeta primers, the PCR was carried out. TCRdb keeps only in-frame clones here, not all; method: immunoSEQ multiplex PCR. The sample has over 90,000 clones, approximately 79% seen once; the top ten hold roughly 19%. Turning to this clone: Antigen unknown.

With 3 bases removed from V and 1 base from J, the gap between germline ends came to 12 bases. Looked up from germline, CDR1 is MGHRA and CDR2 is YSYEKL. The CDR3 sequence is 15 residues long. V usage is TRBV4-1 and J usage is TRBJ1-1; a weak D match, TRBD1 (6 bases). The sequencing input was PBMCs. The origin of this receptor is a woman aged 55-70 years in good health and CMV-seropositive. CDR3 bases: TGCGCCAGCAGCCATACCCAGACAGGGAACACTGAAGCTTTCTTT. Protein: CASSHTQTGNTEAFF.